This is a list of T cell receptor beta chains from one sample in a study of blood T cell repertoires in COVID-19. TCRdb's copy holds only in-frame clones and misses some; the assay was immunoSEQ multiplex PCR. Of about 220,000 clones listed, roughly 85% are singletons. The sequenced sample consisted of peripheral blood. The receptor set was obtained from a woman in her 70s with COVID-19, enrolled during active disease. The CDR3 runs from the conserved cysteine through the conserved F or W. Fields, in order: D gene, clone size, V gene, CDR3 length, J gene, CDR3 protein, CDR3 DNA. D genes are given only for firm matches. Clone size, where shown, is once, few, many, or a class for clones that have expanded.

-	-	TRBV6-6	14	TRBJ1-2	CASSYPAENYGYTF	TGTGCCAGCAGTTACCCAGCGGAGAACTATGGCTACACCTTC
-	-	TRBV2	13	TRBJ1-2	CASRTGSFDGYTF	TGTGCCAGCAGGACAGGCTCATTCGATGGCTACACCTTC
-	-	TRBV7-8	16	TRBJ1-3	CASSLADRPSGNTIYF	TGTGCCAGCAGCTTAGCCGACAGGCCCTCTGGAAACACCATATATTTT
TRBD2	-	TRBV7-3	16	TRBJ2-3	CASSTRTSGSTDTQYF	TGTGCCAGCAGCACGCGGACTAGCGGGAGCACAGATACGCAGTATTTT
-	few	TRBV7-9	14	TRBJ1-3	CAGRGQSSGNTIYF	TGTGCCGGGCGGGGGCAGAGCTCTGGAAACACCATATATTTT
TRBD1	few	TRBV30	13	TRBJ1-3	CAWDRAAGNTIYF	TGTGCCTGGGACAGGGCGGCTGGAAACACCATATATTTT
-	-	TRBV2	14	TRBJ1-2	CASILGEGGSGYTF	TGTGCCAGCATCCTTGGGGAGGGAGGATCTGGCTACACCTTC
TRBD2	-	TRBV7-2	15	TRBJ2-1	CASSQGLPPYNEQFF	TGTGCCAGCAGCCAGGGACTACCACCCTACAATGAGCAGTTCTTC
TRBD2	-	TRBV7-3	14	TRBJ2-1	CASRLNSGIYEQFF	TGTGCCAGCAGACTTAATAGCGGGATCTATGAGCAGTTCTTC
-	-	TRBV5-4	11	TRBJ1-1	CASSFRTEAFF	TGTGCCAGCAGCTTCCGCACTGAAGCTTTCTTT
-	-	TRBV6-6	17	TRBJ2-2	CASSPTRQVLNTGELFF	TGTGCCAGCAGTCCCACACGACAGGTTCTAAACACCGGGGAGCTGTTTTTT
TRBD1	once	TRBV9	18	TRBJ2-6	CASSVQGQVNGGANVLTF	TGTGCCAGCAGCGTACAGGGACAGGTAAATGGGGGGGCCAACGTCCTGACTTTC
-	once	TRBV6-5	13	TRBJ2-7	CASARLETYEQYF	TGTGCCAGCGCTCGGCTAGAGACCTACGAGCAGTACTTC
TRBD2	-	TRBV30	15	TRBJ2-3	CAWSPLASGLYTQYF	TGTGCCTGGAGCCCCCTGGCTAGCGGGTTGTATACGCAGTATTTT
-	few	TRBV7-9	14	TRBJ1-1	CASSSQDRNTEAFF	TGTGCCAGCAGCTCACAGGACAGGAACACTGAAGCTTTCTTT
-	-	TRBV11-3	15	TRBJ1-1	CASGGRGARYAEAFF	TGTGCCAGCGGGGGCCGGGGGGCGCGGTACGCTGAAGCTTTCTTT
TRBD1	-	TRBV27	13	TRBJ1-1	CASRGQGKTEAFF	TGTGCCAGCAGGGGACAGGGTAAAACTGAAGCTTTCTTT
-	-	TRBV4-1	17	TRBJ2-2	CASSQEGGVRITGELFF	TGCGCCAGCAGCCAAGAAGGGGGGGTAAGGATCACCGGGGAGCTGTTTTTT
-	-	TRBV11-2	12	TRBJ2-7	CASSLEPGEQYF	TGTGCCAGCAGCTTAGAGCCGGGCGAGCAGTACTTC
-	-	TRBV7-6	16	TRBJ1-2	CASSLDPIRGISGYTF	TGTGCCAGCAGCTTAGATCCCATCAGGGGAATATCTGGCTACACCTTC
-	few	TRBV4-1	15	TRBJ1-5	CASSEAGLSNQPQHF	TGCGCCAGCAGCGAAGCGGGACTGAGCAATCAGCCCCAGCATTTT
-	-	TRBV2	13	TRBJ1-1	CARRGLENTEAFF	TGTGCCAGGAGGGGACTGGAGAACACTGAAGCTTTCTTT
-	-	TRBV9	13	TRBJ1-1	CASSGEGWTEAFF	TGTGCCAGCAGCGGGGAGGGTTGGACTGAAGCTTTCTTT
-	-	TRBV10-3	17	TRBJ1-5	CAISEPPGFVSNQPQHF	TGTGCCATCAGTGAGCCCCCGGGTTTCGTTAGCAATCAGCCCCAGCATTTT
TRBD1	-	TRBV24-1	13	TRBJ1-1	CATRAGGLTEAFF	TGTGCCACCAGGGCAGGGGGGCTGACTGAAGCTTTCTTT
-	-	TRBV18	16	TRBJ1-2	CASSPSRQVFHYGYTF	TGTGCCAGCTCACCGTCGCGTCAGGTGTTTCACTATGGCTACACCTTC
TRBD1	-	TRBV6-5	14	TRBJ2-2	CASRWGQGTEELFF	TGTGCCAGCAGATGGGGACAGGGTACAGAGGAGCTGTTTTTT
-	few	TRBV11-3	14	TRBJ2-3	CASSDSGGRDTQYF	TGTGCCAGCAGTGACTCTGGGGGGAGGGATACGCAGTATTTT
TRBD1	-	TRBV6-5	13	TRBJ1-4	CASSYDTGGRLFF	TGTGCCAGCAGTTACGATACAGGGGGGCGTCTGTTTTTT
-	-	TRBV7-7	15	TRBJ2-5	CASSPGDTVQETQYF	TGTGCTAGCAGCCCAGGTGACACCGTACAAGAGACCCAGTACTTC
-	-	TRBV30	15	TRBJ1-6	CAWSYSARGDSPLHF	TGTGCCTGGAGCTATTCGGCCCGGGGGGATTCACCCCTCCACTTT